The next 25 T cell receptor beta chains were all read from a single sample in a study of T cell responses to AZD1222 COVID-19 vaccine. The data were produced by immunoSEQ multiplex PCR, yet TCRdb's version contains in-frame clones alone and is incomplete. In the table there are 95,000 to 110,000 clones, 70% to 90% of which are singletons. Sequencing was performed on peripheral blood, taken on day 0 of AZD1222 vaccination. The receptors were gathered from an adult in good health.

The rearrangement links TRBV19 to TRBJ2-1, with D perhaps matching TRBD2 (5 bases). From germline, CDR1 is LNHDA and CDR2 SQIVND (reference sequence). Trimming removed 5 bases at V and 7 bases at J, with 21 bases between. CDR3 length equals 16 residues. DNA for the CDR3: TGTGCCAGTAGTCCCAGAATCCCTAGCATCCCAAATGAGCAGTTCTTC. Its translation: CASSPRIPSIPNEQFF.

This chain joins TRBV11-3 and TRBJ2-7; no firm D call. The ends were cut back, 5 bases at V and 5 bases at J, with 16 bases in the middle. This CDR3 is 14 amino acids long. The germline V gene encodes CDR1 SGHNT and CDR2 YENEEA. CDR3 nucleotide sequence: TGTGCCAGCAGCACTTCGAACTCCCCTGACGAGCAGTACTTC. As protein: CASSTSNSPDEQYF.

The rearrangement uses TRBV24-1 and TRBJ2-7; D might be TRBD1 or TRBD2, each matching 5 bases. V lost 0 bases to trimming and J lost 0 bases, with 11 bases between them. Looked up from germline, CDR1 is KGHDR and CDR2 is SFDVKD. The CDR3 runs to 16 residues. CDR3 bases: TGTGCCACCAGTGATTTGGGCAGGGAGAGCTCCTACGAGCAGTACTTC. Translation gives CATSDLGRESSYEQYF.

The DNA for the CDR3 is TGTGCCAGTAGTCCCGGGACTACACCTTACAATGAGCAGTTCTTC. Translating gives CASSPGTTPYNEQFF. The chain uses TRBV19 and TRBJ2-1; 7 bases line up with TRBD2. Germline V gene lookup returns CDR1 LNHDA and CDR2 SQIVND (reference sequence). Trimming removed 5 bases from V and 4 bases from J; junction bases left unmatched: 8. The CDR3 is made up of 15 amino acids.

V and J are TRBV20-1 and TRBJ1-5; the D is unclear. CDR1 is DFQATT, CDR2 SNEGSKA, per germline (reference sequence). CDR3 length equals 11 residues. The germline V and J ends were trimmed by 1 base and 10 bases, with 8 bases remaining between them. The CDR3 DNA follows: TGCAGTGCTAGAGGCATAAAACCCCAGCATTTT. It translates to CSARGIKPQHF.

The chain recombines TRBV5-4 with TRBJ2-5; either TRBD1 or TRBD2 may fit D (5 bases each). The germline V and J ends were trimmed by 6 bases and 0 bases, with 9 bases remaining between them. The CDR3 covers 13 residues. Germline assignment: CDR1 SGHNT and CDR2 YYREEE (reference sequence). The CDR3 region is CASTRGHQETQYF. The CDR3, as DNA: TGTGCCAGCACACGGGGCCACCAAGAGACCCAGTACTTC.

The rearrangement uses TRBV11-2 and TRBJ2-6, with D possibly being TRBD1 or TRBD2 (5 bases each). Germline V gene data show CDR1 as SGHAT and CDR2 as FQNNGV. The CDR3 consists of 15 residues. The V and J ends lost 4 bases and 4 bases respectively, with 11 bases between them. The CDR3 region has the DNA TGTGCCAGCAGCTCGGGGCCCGCCGGGGCCAACGTCCTGACTTTC. Its translation: CASSSGPAGANVLTF.

This chain connects TRBV11-1 to TRBJ2-7; TRBD1 might be the D (6 bases). Germline V lookup: CDR1 SGHAT, CDR2 FQDESV (reference sequence). This CDR3 region has 14 residues. Trimming left V 5 bases short and J 1 base short, with 12 bases between. The CDR3, as DNA: TGTGCCAGCAGCCGGGGACATCGGTCCTACGAGCAGTACTTC. It encodes CASSRGHRSYEQYF.

V gene TRBV5-6 combines with J gene TRBJ1-4, with unresolved D. V shed 4 bases and J shed 1 base, with 11 bases lying between them. This CDR3 region has 15 residues. From germline, CDR1 is SGHDT and CDR2 YYEEEE. Here the CDR3 DNA reads TGTGCCAGCAGCCCCGGCCCTCGAACTAATGAAAAACTGTTTTTT. It yields the protein CASSPGPRTNEKLFF.

V gene TRBV10-3 combines with J gene TRBJ2-7; no firm D call. V lost 0 bases to trimming and J lost 2 bases, with 11 bases between them. The germline CDR1 and CDR2 sequences are ENHRY and SYGVKD. The CDR3 extends over 15 amino acids. The CDR3 reads CAISESGTPTYEQYF. CDR3 bases: TGTGCCATCAGTGAGTCGGGAACCCCGACCTACGAGCAGTACTTC.

The chain is built from TRBV14 and TRBJ1-1; D is perhaps TRBD1 (5 bases). This CDR3 spans 14 amino acids. CDR1 and CDR2 (germline): SGHDN, FVKESK. V lost 7 bases, J lost 3 bases, and 15 bases lay in between. CDR3 sequence: CASKRQLQDTEAFF. CDR3 coding DNA: TGTGCCAGCAAAAGACAGCTTCAGGACACTGAAGCTTTCTTT. Full variable domain (missing parts from reference TRBV14 and TRBJ1-1): EAGVTQFPSHSVIEKGQTVTLRCDPISGHDNLYWYRRVMGKEIKFLLHFVKESKQDESGMPNNRFLAERTGGTYSTLKVQPAELEDSGVYFCASKRQLQDTEAFFGQGTRLTVV.

The chain recombines TRBV5-6 with TRBJ1-4; 10 positions agree with TRBD1. The germline CDR1 and CDR2 sequences are SGHDT and YYEEEE. The length of the CDR3 is 16 residues. Trimming took 0 bases from V and 6 from J; bases not matched to a gene: 5. DNA of the CDR3: TGTGCCAGCAGCTTGGCGGGACAGGGGAGAGATGAAAAACTGTTTTTT. Translation: CASSLAGQGRDEKLFF.

The rearrangement joins TRBV29-1 to TRBJ1-1; D may be TRBD1 (5 bases). Germline V lookup: CDR1 SQVTM, CDR2 ANQGSEA. The V end was cut by 5 bases, the J end by 0 bases, with 10 bases between. The CDR3 covers 13 residues. Here the CDR3 DNA reads TGCAGCGTTAGGACACCTCTGAACACTGAAGCTTTCTTT. It codes for CSVRTPLNTEAFF.

This chain joins TRBV7-3 and TRBJ2-1, with 10 bases aligning to TRBD2. Germline V lookup: CDR1 SGHTA, CDR2 FQGTGA. V lost 0 bases to trimming and J lost 6 bases; unmatched junction nucleotides: 5. The CDR3 loop spans 16 amino acids. This chain's CDR3 is CASSLTATSGINEQFF. CDR3 sequence (DNA): TGTGCCAGCAGCTTAACCGCAACTAGCGGGATCAATGAGCAGTTCTTC. The full variable domain, with the rest looked up from reference TRBV7-3 and TRBJ2-1, is GAGVSQTPSNKVTEKGKYVELRCDPISGHTALYWYRQSLGQGPEFLIYFQGTGAADDSGLPNDRFFAVRPEGSVSTLKIQRTERGDSAVYLCASSLTATSGINEQFFGPGTRLTVL.

V usage is TRBV28 and J usage is TRBJ1-3; 10 bases fit TRBD1. J lost 3 bases, V lost 5 bases, and 7 bases had no gene match. Looked up from germline, CDR1 is MDHEN and CDR2 is SYDVKM. There are 16 residues in the CDR3. This CDR3 is CASSPGQGISGNTIYF. The CDR3 bases are TGTGCCAGCAGTCCGGGACAGGGGATTAGTGGAAACACCATATATTTT.

The chain combines TRBV30 with TRBJ2-2; D might be TRBD1 (5 bases). This CDR3 has 14 residues. The V gene's germline CDR1 is GTSNPN and CDR2 SVGIG (reference sequence). V gave up 0 bases and J gave up 5 bases, with 10 bases separating them. CDR3 sequence reads: CAWSVQGATGELFF. The CDR3 DNA reads TGTGCCTGGAGTGTCCAAGGGGCGACCGGGGAGCTGTTTTTT.

The chain combines TRBV25-1 with TRBJ2-7, with 10 bases identical to TRBD1. The CDR3 length is 13 residues. Trimming removed 6 bases from V and 6 bases from J; junction bases left unmatched: 5. Germline V gene lookup returns CDR1 MGHDK and CDR2 SYGVNS. The CDR3 region is CASRGQGNFEQYF. The CDR3 bases are TGTGCCAGCAGGGGACAGGGGAACTTCGAGCAGTACTTC.

This clone was detected only once. The chain uses TRBV7-9 and TRBJ1-1; D perhaps matches TRBD1 (5 bases). CDR3 length: 15 residues. V gave up 5 bases and J gave up 5 bases, with 18 bases separating them. Germline CDR1 reads SEHNR; CDR2 reads FQNEAQ (reference sequence). The CDR3 coding sequence is TGTGCCAGCAGCCTGGGCGACGGGACCTCTACTGAAGCTTTCTTT. Protein sequence: CASSLGDGTSTEAFF.

This clone was picked up one time. V and J are TRBV12-3 or TRBV12-4 and TRBJ1-1; a weak D match, TRBD1 (5 bases). V shed 3 bases and J shed 6 bases, with 11 bases lying between them. The CDR3 has 13 residues. CDR3 nucleotide sequence: TGTGCCAGCAGTTTGGGGGGAGAGTCTGAAGCTTTCTTT. Its protein is CASSLGGESEAFF.

This chain links TRBV19 with TRBJ2-1; the D call may be TRBD1 or TRBD2 (5 bases each). The CDR3 covers 15 residues. V shed 11 bases and J shed 6 bases, with 23 bases lying between them. The V gene's germline CDR1 is LNHDA and CDR2 SQIVND (reference sequence). CDR3 nucleotides: TGTGCCTGTAAGACGGTGGGGCTAGCTGGCAATGAGCAGTTCTTC. Residues: CACKTVGLAGNEQFF.

The rearrangement uses TRBV4-2 and TRBJ2-7, with D possibly being TRBD1 or TRBD2 (5 bases each). V lost 0 bases to trimming and J lost 0 bases, with 18 bases between them. Germline CDR1 LGHNA, CDR2 YNFKEQ. The CDR3 extends over 18 amino acids. Here the CDR3 reads CASSQDRGRLGISYEQYF. Here the CDR3 DNA reads TGTGCCAGCAGCCAAGATCGGGGACGGCTTGGGATCTCCTACGAGCAGTACTTC.

There are a few counts of this clone. J is TRBJ1-2 and V is TRBV28; a weak D match, TRBD1 (5 bases). The CDR3 runs 12 residues. Germline V gene data show CDR1 as MDHEN and CDR2 as SYDVKM. V lost 10 bases to trimming and J lost 8 bases, with 17 bases between them. The CDR3 DNA sequence: TGTGCCACCGTCCTGGTGAGGGGCGGCTACACCTTC. Translation gives CATVLVRGGYTF.

In this sample, this clone turned up many times. The chain is built from TRBV3-1 (or the pseudogene TRBV3-2) and TRBJ1-5; D not resolved. Germline V gene data show CDR1 as LGHDT and CDR2 as YNNKEL (reference sequence). V lost 0 bases to trimming and J lost 10 bases, with 13 bases between them. The CDR3 runs 14 residues. CDR3 residues: CASSQDPAKSPQHF. CDR3 sequence (DNA): TGTGCCAGCAGCCAAGATCCCGCCAAGAGTCCCCAGCATTTT.

The J gene is TRBJ2-3, the V gene TRBV27; TRBD2 is a possible D gene (5 bases). The germline gives CDR1 MNHEY, CDR2 SMNVEV (reference sequence). The CDR3 is made up of 14 amino acids. Trimming took 6 bases from V and 5 from J, leaving 15 bases between them. CDR3 sequence: CASRFRLSRDTQYF. DNA for the CDR3: TGTGCCAGCAGGTTTAGACTATCTCGAGATACGCAGTATTTT.

The chain couples TRBV2 to TRBJ1-1; the D is unclear. V was cut by 9 bases and J by 2 bases, with 10 bases left in between. The CDR3 has 12 amino acids. Germline lookup yields CDR1 SNHLY and CDR2 FYNNEI. The CDR3 bases are TGTGCCAGAGGACTAGTTAACACTGAAGCTTTCTTT. Amino acids: CARGLVNTEAFF. The whole variable domain, remainder taken from reference TRBV2 and TRBJ1-1, is EPEVTQTPSHQVTQMGQEVILRCVPISNHLYFYWYRQILGQKVEFLVSFYNNEISEKSEIFDDQFSVERPDGSNFTLKIRSTKLEDSAMYFCARGLVNTEAFFGQGTRLTVV.